The present T cell receptor (beta chain) was sequenced within a study of OX40 agonist ivuxolimab in advanced cancers. The repertoire was sequenced with immunoSEQ multiplex PCR; TCRdb's copy has only in-frame clones and lacks some. The data contain approximately 28,000 clones, more than 70% of them singletons. Germline assignment: CDR1 SQVTM and CDR2 ANQGSEA. V gave up 0 bases and J gave up 4 bases, with 10 bases separating them. The CDR3 is 13 amino acids. This receptor was identified in an adult with an advanced solid tumor such as melanoma, head and neck, liver or kidney cancer. The source material was CD4+ or CD8+ T cells sorted from blood, sampled in a trial of the OX40 agonist ivuxolimab. The chain is built from TRBV29-1 and TRBJ2-7, with D unclear. The CDR3 DNA sequence: TGCAGCGTTGAAGACACAGCCAGTTACGAGCAGTACTTC. Residues: CSVEDTASYEQYF.